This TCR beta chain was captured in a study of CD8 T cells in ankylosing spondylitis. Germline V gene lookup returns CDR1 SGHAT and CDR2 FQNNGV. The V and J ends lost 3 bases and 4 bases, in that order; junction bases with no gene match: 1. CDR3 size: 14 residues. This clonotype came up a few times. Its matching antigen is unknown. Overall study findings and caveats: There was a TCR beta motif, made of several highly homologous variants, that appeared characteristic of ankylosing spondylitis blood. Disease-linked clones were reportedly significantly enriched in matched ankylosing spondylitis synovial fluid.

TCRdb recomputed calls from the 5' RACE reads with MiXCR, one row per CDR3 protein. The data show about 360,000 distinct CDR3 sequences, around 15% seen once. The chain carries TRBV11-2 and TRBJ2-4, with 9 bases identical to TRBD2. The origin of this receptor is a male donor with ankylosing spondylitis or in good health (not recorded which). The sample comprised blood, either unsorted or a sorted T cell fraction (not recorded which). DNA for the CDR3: TGTGCCAGCAGCTTCCTAGCGGGAAAAAACATTCAGTACTTC. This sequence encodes CASSFLAGKNIQYF.